This T cell receptor (beta chain) was obtained from a study of T cell repertoires in cytomegalovirus infection. Study-level background: Carrying CMV and the relevant HLA type showed in public TCR beta signatures. The study's findings and limits: CMV-specific HLA-C-restricted TCR beta clonotypes dominated the ex vivo response. Based on cumulative public TCR beta family frequency, carriers of CMV plus the relevant HLA were identified.

V was cut by 8 bases and J by 5 bases, with 10 bases left in between. The CDR3 spans 12 residues. Per germline, CDR1 ENHRY and CDR2 SYGVKD. Comments on this clonotype: Its antigen remains unidentified.

MiXCR was run by TCRdb on the reads, yielding one entry per CDR3 protein. The data hold 400,000 or so distinct CDR3 sequences, with around 18% observed a single time. The specimen was PBMCs. The V gene is TRBV10-3, the J gene TRBJ1-5, with no clear D. The TCR originated in a human donor in good health (CMV status not recorded). Some clones in this sample may be carry-over from other donors' samples. CDR3 coding DNA: TGTGCCATCGGGGATTTACATCAGCCCCAGCATTTT. It codes for CAIGDLHQPQHF.